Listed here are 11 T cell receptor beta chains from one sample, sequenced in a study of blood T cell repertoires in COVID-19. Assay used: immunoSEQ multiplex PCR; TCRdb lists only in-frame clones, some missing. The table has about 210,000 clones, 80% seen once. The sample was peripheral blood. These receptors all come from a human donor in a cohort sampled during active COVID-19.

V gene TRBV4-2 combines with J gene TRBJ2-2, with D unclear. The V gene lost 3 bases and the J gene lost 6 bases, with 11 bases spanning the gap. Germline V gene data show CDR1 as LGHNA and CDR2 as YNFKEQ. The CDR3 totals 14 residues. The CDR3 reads CASSHAGRAGELFF. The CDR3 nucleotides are TGTGCCAGCAGCCACGCCGGTCGGGCCGGGGAGCTGTTTTTT.

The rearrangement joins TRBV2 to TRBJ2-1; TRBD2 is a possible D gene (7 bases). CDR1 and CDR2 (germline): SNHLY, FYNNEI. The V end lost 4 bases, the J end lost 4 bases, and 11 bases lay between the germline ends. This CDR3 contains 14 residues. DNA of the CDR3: TGTGCCAGCAGTGGGGGGGGCGCATACAATGAGCAGTTCTTC. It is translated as CASSGGGAYNEQFF.

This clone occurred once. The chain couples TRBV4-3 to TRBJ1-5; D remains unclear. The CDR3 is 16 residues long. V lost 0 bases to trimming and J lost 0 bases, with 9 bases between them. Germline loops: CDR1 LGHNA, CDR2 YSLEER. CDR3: CASSQEVWSSNQPQHF. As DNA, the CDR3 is TGCGCCAGCAGCCAAGAAGTCTGGAGTAGCAATCAGCCCCAGCATTTT.

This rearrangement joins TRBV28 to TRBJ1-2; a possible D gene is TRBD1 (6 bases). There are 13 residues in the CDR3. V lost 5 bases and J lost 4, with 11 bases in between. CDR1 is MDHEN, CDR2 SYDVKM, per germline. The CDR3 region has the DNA TGTGCCAGCAGTCCCAGGGGCCTCTATGGCTACACCTTC. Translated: CASSPRGLYGYTF.

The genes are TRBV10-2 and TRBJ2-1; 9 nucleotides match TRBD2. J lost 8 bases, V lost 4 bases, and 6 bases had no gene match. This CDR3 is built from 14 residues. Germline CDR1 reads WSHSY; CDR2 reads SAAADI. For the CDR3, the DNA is TGCGCCAGCAGTGCTAGCGGGGCGTTTGATGAGCAGTTCTTC. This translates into CASSASGAFDEQFF.

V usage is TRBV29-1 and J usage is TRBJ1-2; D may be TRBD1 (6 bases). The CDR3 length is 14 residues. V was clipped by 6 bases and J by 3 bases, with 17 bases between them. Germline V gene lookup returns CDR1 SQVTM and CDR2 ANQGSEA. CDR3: CSVARAGGDYGYTF. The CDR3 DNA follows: TGCAGCGTCGCAAGGGCGGGGGGCGACTATGGCTACACCTTC.

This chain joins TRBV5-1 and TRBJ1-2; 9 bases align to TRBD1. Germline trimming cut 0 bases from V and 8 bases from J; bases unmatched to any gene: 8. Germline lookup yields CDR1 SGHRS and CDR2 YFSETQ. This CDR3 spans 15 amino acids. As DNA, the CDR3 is TGCGCCAGCAGCTTGGAGGGACAGGGATATCGGGGCTACACCTTC. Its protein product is CASSLEGQGYRGYTF.

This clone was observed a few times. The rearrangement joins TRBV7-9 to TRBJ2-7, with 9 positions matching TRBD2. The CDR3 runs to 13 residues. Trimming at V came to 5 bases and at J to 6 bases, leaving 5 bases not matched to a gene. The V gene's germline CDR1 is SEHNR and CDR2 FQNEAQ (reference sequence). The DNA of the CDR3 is TGTGCCAGCAGCGTTAGCGGGAGTCGCGAGCAGTACTTC. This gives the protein CASSVSGSREQYF.

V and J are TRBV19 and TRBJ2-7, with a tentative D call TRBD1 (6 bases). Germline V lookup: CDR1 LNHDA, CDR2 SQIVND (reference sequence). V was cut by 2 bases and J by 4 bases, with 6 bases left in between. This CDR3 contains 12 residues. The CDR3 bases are TGTGCCAGTAGTATAAGGGGGTACGAGCAGTACTTC. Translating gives CASSIRGYEQYF.

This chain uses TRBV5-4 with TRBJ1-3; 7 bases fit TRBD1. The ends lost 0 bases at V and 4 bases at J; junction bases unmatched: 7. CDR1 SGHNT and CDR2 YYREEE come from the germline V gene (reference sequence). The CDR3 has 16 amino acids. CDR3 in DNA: TGTGCCAGCAGCTTGGGAGGCAGGGGGATCGGAAACACCATATATTTT. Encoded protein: CASSLGGRGIGNTIYF.

The CDR3 loop is CASSLLAGGGFEKLFF. The DNA of the CDR3 is TGTGCCAGCAGCTTACTCGCAGGGGGAGGATTTGAAAAACTGTTTTTT. The chain combines TRBV11-2 with TRBJ1-4; 7 bases agree with TRBD1. J was trimmed by 7 bases and V by 2 bases; bases with no gene match: 10. The CDR3 totals 16 residues. Germline CDR1 SGHAT, CDR2 FQNNGV.